The subject of this entry is one T cell receptor beta chain. Its antigen is not known. This record comes from a study of cytomegalovirus exposure and HLA in healthy donors. Study in general: T cells numbering around 170 million yielded roughly 120 million unique TCR beta sequences in an earlier analysis.

PCR involved 60 Vbeta and 13 Jbeta primers. Some clones are missing from TCRdb's copy, which holds only in-frame ones; the method was immunoSEQ multiplex PCR. This sample has tens of thousands of clones, with less than 80% found just once. The germline gives CDR1 MDHEN, CDR2 SYDVKM. The CDR3 sequence is 15 residues long. V lost 5 bases, J lost 12 bases, and 15 bases stayed unmatched. Overall study findings and caveats: A later analysis showed that HLA-associated TCR beta chains had undergone more clonal expansion than equally common others.

The TCR was taken from a male donor in good health and CMV-seronegative. Specimen: PBMCs. The chain links TRBV28 to TRBJ2-1, with 8 bases lining up with TRBD1. Written as DNA, the CDR3 is TGTGCCAGCAGTCTAAACCTCCTACAGGGGGTTTGGCAGTTCTTC. It specifies CASSLNLLQGVWQFF.